This T cell receptor beta chain was sequenced for a study of T-cell reconstitution after alpha-beta-depleted transplantation in children. Study-wide points: The study reportedly traced alpha-beta T cells about two months after transplant to several hundred expanded graft clones. At the one-year point after transplant, T-cell counts and TCRbeta diversity were found to come mostly from T cells that had been newly produced.

This clonotype was recorded a few times. What it binds is unknown. The TCRbeta library incorporated unique molecular identifiers. Each CDR3 protein is one row after TCRdb ran MiXCR on the PCR reads. The sample lists some 830,000 distinct CDR3 sequences; 16% were seen once. The receptor was derived from a male patient between 5 and 17 years old who had a stem cell transplant for acute lymphoblastic leukemia, so the T cells may come from the graft donor. Sequencing used PBMCs, mostly from graft donor cells, obtained 360 days after TCRalphabeta/CD19-depleted stem cell transplant.

The CDR3 loop is CASSLQNSGLAGFDEQFF. CDR3 DNA: TGCGCCAGCAGCTTGCAGAATTCGGGACTAGCGGGGTTTGATGAGCAGTTCTTC. The rearrangement joins TRBV5-1 to TRBJ2-1; 13 nucleotides agree with TRBD2. In germline, CDR1 is SGHRS, CDR2 YFSETQ. The length of the CDR3 is 18 residues. The trim removed 1 base at V and 8 bases at J, leaving 12 bases unmatched. The full variable domain, its missing parts supplied by reference TRBV5-1 and TRBJ2-1, is KAGVTQTPRYLIKTRGQQVTLSCSPISGHRSVSWYQQTPGQGLQFLFEYFSETQRNKGNFPGRFSGRQFSNSRSEMNVSTLELGDSALYLCASSLQNSGLAGFDEQFFGPGTRLTVL.